The 5 T cell receptor beta chains below all came from one sample that was sequenced in a study of cytomegalovirus exposure and HLA in healthy donors. 60 Vbeta and 13 Jbeta primers were used in PCR. The repertoire was sequenced with immunoSEQ multiplex PCR; TCRdb's copy has only in-frame clones and lacks some. The sample consists of 160,000 or so clones, roughly 80% of them appearing once. The sequenced material came from PBMCs. The receptors derive from a woman aged 45-65 years in good health and CMV-seronegative.

The chain links TRBV18 to TRBJ2-1; TRBD1 matches 11 bases. This CDR3 is 15 amino acids long. Germline CDR1 is KGHSH and CDR2 is LQKENI. V was pared by 4 bases and J by 7 bases, with 6 bases of the junction left unmatched. This CDR3 reads CASSLGQGGLNEQFF. CDR3 in DNA: TGTGCCAGCTCACTGGGACAGGGGGGGTTGAATGAGCAGTTCTTC.

The V gene is TRBV19, the J gene TRBJ1-2; D possibly corresponds to TRBD1 (5 bases). The CDR3 loop spans 14 amino acids. CDR1 and CDR2 (germline): LNHDA, SQIVND (reference sequence). Trimming took off 7 bases at V and 4 bases at J, with 16 bases between the two ends. CDR3 sequence reads: CASTSGHRGYGYTF. CDR3 nucleotides: TGTGCCAGTACCTCCGGACACAGAGGCTATGGCTACACCTTC.

The chain joins TRBV7-2 to TRBJ1-5; D remains ambiguous. Trimming pared 4 bases from V and 0 bases from J, leaving 10 bases between. The CDR3 totals 15 residues. Germline lookup yields CDR1 SGHTA and CDR2 FQGNSA. In nucleotides, the CDR3 is TGTGCCAGCAGCTCCCGGGAGGTTAGCAATCAGCCCCAGCATTTT. Protein: CASSSREVSNQPQHF. Complete variable domain (other parts from reference TRBV7-2 and TRBJ1-5): GAGVSQSPSNKVTEKGKDVELRCDPISGHTALYWYRQSLGQGLEFLIYFQGNSAPDKSGLPSDRFSAERTGGSVSTLTIQRTQQEDSAVYLCASSSREVSNQPQHFGDGTRLSIL.

The chain couples TRBV2 to TRBJ2-7, with D perhaps TRBD2 (5 bases). Germline V gives CDR1 SNHLY, CDR2 FYNNEI. The V end was cut by 2 bases, the J end by 2 bases, with 16 bases between. This CDR3 comprises 16 residues. As DNA, the CDR3 is TGTGCCAGCAGTGAATCGAGGGCCCCGGTTGCCTACGAGCAGTACTTC. It specifies CASSESRAPVAYEQYF.

In this sample, this clone turned up a few times. The chain recombines TRBV7-9 with TRBJ2-2; the D is unclear. Deletions cut 7 bases from V and 3 bases from J, with 12 bases between. Germline V gives CDR1 SEHNR, CDR2 FQNEAQ (reference sequence). This CDR3 contains 14 residues. The CDR3 nucleotides read TGTGCCAGCAACCCAGACACGTACACCGGGGAGCTGTTTTTT. This codes for CASNPDTYTGELFF.